This TCR beta chain was profiled in a study of human T cells and chemical hapten exposure. Background on the study: Chiefly female patients presented with alopecia areata, totalis or universalis.

Time point noted: patch test 1, 2 weeks after DPC sensitization. As for treatment: therapeutic diphenylcyclopropenone sensitization with weekly scalp DPC. Prior to application of each patch test, blood was drawn. Total RNA was extracted from unfractionated whole blood. The study's library attached unique molecular identifiers to single cDNA molecules. TCRdb re-derived calls from the RACE reads in MiXCR, one entry per CDR3 protein. The data hold 380,000 or so distinct CDR3 sequences, with about 4.8% observed a single time. This clonotype was seen more than once but under ten times. The CDR3 has 15 amino acids. The germline V and J ends were trimmed by 4 bases and 1 base, with 12 bases remaining between them. CDR1 SGHNT and CDR2 YYREEE come from the germline V gene (reference sequence).

The sample consisted of whole blood, taken in connection with sensitization to the hapten diphenylcyclopropenone (DPC). This receptor was obtained from a woman in her fifties or sixties with alopecia areata. Some clones in this sample may be carry-over from other donors' samples. V and J are TRBV5-4 and TRBJ2-1; D is possibly TRBD2 (7 bases). CDR3 residues: CASSRGRGSYNEQFF. Here the CDR3 DNA reads TGTGCCAGCAGCCGTGGGAGGGGGTCCTACAATGAGCAGTTCTTC.